These 27 T cell receptor beta chains were all obtained from the same sample, sequenced in a study of T cell clonotyping in hematopoietic cell transplantation. Profiling relied on immunoSEQ multiplex PCR, and the TCRdb table lists in-frame clones only, not all of them. The sample contains about 41,000 clones, 95% of which appear only once. Sequenced sample: peripheral blood mononuclear cells. These receptors all come from a man under 40 in good health. Some clones in this sample may be carry-over from other donors' samples.

The chain employs TRBV29-1 and TRBJ2-7; D may be TRBD1 (6 bases). CDR3 length: 14 amino acids. The V end was cut by 1 base, the J end by 6 bases, with 16 bases between. Germline V gives CDR1 SQVTM, CDR2 ANQGSEA. As DNA, the CDR3 is TGCAGCGTTGAAGTAAGGCAGGGGACGGCCGAGCAGTACTTC. Protein: CSVEVRQGTAEQYF.

A word on this clone: The junction differs from germline at one of its ends, possibly a read error. The chain recombines TRBV7-9 with TRBJ2-3; D unresolved. Germline values: CDR1 SEHNR, CDR2 FQNEAQ (reference sequence). The CDR3 covers 12 residues. CDR3 amino acids: CATSSAPDTQYF. In DNA, the CDR3 is TGTGCCACCAGCAGCGCCCCAGATACGCAGTATTTT.

The genes are TRBV4-3 and TRBJ2-2; D unclear. Deletions cut 3 bases from V and 1 base from J, with 9 bases between. CDR3 length: 15 residues. The germline V gene encodes CDR1 LGHNA and CDR2 YSLEER. CDR3 protein: CASSQVDWNTGELFF. In nucleotides, the CDR3 is TGCGCCAGCAGCCAGGTAGACTGGAACACCGGGGAGCTGTTTTTT.

The chain carries TRBV23-1 and TRBJ2-5; maybe TRBD1 (5 bases). TRBV23-1 has ORF status, its function being uncertain. V gave up 6 bases and J gave up 7 bases, with 18 bases separating them. This CDR3 region has 14 residues. The CDR3 bases are TGCGCCAGCAGCCCTAAGGGCCCCAGGGTGACCCAGTACTTC. Protein product: CASSPKGPRVTQYF.

This chain connects TRBV7-9 to TRBJ1-1, with 7 bases identical to TRBD1. The CDR3 is 14 residues long. CDR1 SEHNR and CDR2 FQNEAQ come from the germline V gene (reference sequence). V gave up 1 base and J gave up 7 bases; unmatched junction bases: 6. The CDR3 DNA follows: TGTGCCAGCAGCTTAGATAGTGGGACAGATGAAGCTTTCTTT. Residues: CASSLDSGTDEAFF.

This clone was detected once. V usage is TRBV9 and J usage is TRBJ1-4; possibly TRBD1 for D (6 bases). Deletions cut 3 bases from V and 4 bases from J, with 13 bases between. The CDR3 sequence is 15 residues long. Germline V gives CDR1 SGDLS, CDR2 YYNGEE. The CDR3 region is CASSAGARGNEKLFF. As DNA, the CDR3 is TGTGCCAGCAGCGCAGGGGCCCGGGGTAATGAAAAACTGTTTTTT.

In DNA form, the CDR3 reads TGTGCCAGTAGTATGGGCGGCAATCAGCCCCAGCATTTT. It is translated as CASSMGGNQPQHF. The rearrangement joins TRBV19 to TRBJ1-5; no reliable D call. Germline V CDR1 and CDR2: LNHDA, SQIVND (reference sequence). The V and J ends lost 3 bases and 2 bases respectively, with 5 bases between them. The CDR3 consists of 13 residues.

This clone has only a few counts. The genes are TRBV7-3 and TRBJ1-1, with D possibly matching TRBD1 (5 bases). Trimming removed 4 bases from V and 1 base from J, with 10 bases in between. Germline V gives CDR1 SGHTA, CDR2 FQGTGA. This CDR3 is built from 14 residues. In DNA, the CDR3 is TGTGCCAGCAGCTCCTCCAGGGAGAACACTGAAGCTTTCTTT. Residues: CASSSSRENTEAFF.

This rearrangement joins TRBV7-2 to TRBJ1-2; D unclear. This CDR3 has 13 residues. Germline V CDR1 and CDR2: SGHTA, FQGNSA. V was trimmed by 5 bases and J by 2 bases, leaving 9 bases between them. DNA for the CDR3: TGTGCCAGCAGCCCAGACATCAACTATGGCTACACCTTC. Amino acids: CASSPDINYGYTF.

V and J are TRBV4-1 and TRBJ2-5, with 8 bases fitting TRBD1. This CDR3 has 14 residues. CDR1 is MGHRA and CDR2 is YSYEKL in the germline V gene. V lost 4 bases and J lost 5; bases outside the gene matches: 6. The CDR3 coding sequence is TGCGCCAGCAGCCTCGCAGGGGGCTACGAGACCCAGTACTTC. It encodes CASSLAGGYETQYF.

CDR3 in amino acids: CASIFRGSSNQPQHF. The CDR3, as DNA: TGTGCCAGCATATTCAGGGGATCAAGCAATCAGCCCCAGCATTTT. This sequence joins TRBV6-1 and TRBJ1-5; possibly TRBD1 for D (6 bases). This CDR3 has 15 amino acids. The V gene's germline CDR1 is MNHNS and CDR2 SASEGT. Trimming left V 7 bases short and J 1 base short, with 14 bases between.

This clone was counted once. The chain links TRBV14 to TRBJ1-2, with 7 bases identical to TRBD1. The germline gives CDR1 SGHDN, CDR2 FVKESK. This CDR3 spans 14 amino acids. After removal of 1 base from V and 4 bases from J, the junction contained 3 bases not matched to a gene. CDR3 sequence (DNA): TGTGCCAGCAGCCAAGGTCGACAGGGCTATGGCTACACCTTC. The encoded protein is CASSQGRQGYGYTF. The complete variable domain, with remaining parts taken from reference TRBV14 and TRBJ1-2, reads EAGVTQFPSHSVIEKGQTVTLRCDPISGHDNLYWYRRVMGKEIKFLLHFVKESKQDESGMPNNRFLAERTGGTYSTLKVQPAELEDSGVYFCASSQGRQGYGYTFGSGTRLTVV.

The chain joins TRBV5-1 to TRBJ2-5, with a tentative D call TRBD2 (6 bases). CDR1 and CDR2 (germline): SGHRS, YFSETQ. Trimming removed 2 bases from V and 0 bases from J, with 11 bases in between. The CDR3 loop spans 15 amino acids. This CDR3 reads CASSFSQRDQETQYF. As DNA, the CDR3 is TGCGCCAGCAGCTTTTCCCAGCGGGACCAAGAGACCCAGTACTTC. Full variable domain (outside the CDR3, taken from reference TRBV5-1 and TRBJ2-5): KAGVTQTPRYLIKTRGQQVTLSCSPISGHRSVSWYQQTPGQGLQFLFEYFSETQRNKGNFPGRFSGRQFSNSRSEMNVSTLELGDSALYLCASSFSQRDQETQYFGPGTRLLVL.

The V gene is TRBV6-4, the J gene TRBJ2-3, with 9 bases identical to TRBD2. CDR3 length: 16 amino acids. The V and J ends lost 2 bases and 6 bases, in that order; junction bases with no gene match: 9. Germline lookup yields CDR1 MRHNA and CDR2 SNTAGT. The CDR3 spells CASSDSGGTHADTQYF. The CDR3 nucleotides read TGTGCCAGCAGTGACAGCGGGGGGACTCATGCCGATACGCAGTATTTT.

V gene TRBV12-5 combines with J gene TRBJ1-5; D may be TRBD1 (5 bases). The V end lost 2 bases, the J end lost 8 bases, and 19 bases lay between the germline ends. The CDR3 is 16 amino acids. The germline CDR1 and CDR2 sequences are LGHNT and FRNRAP. The CDR3 sequence: CASGLKYETVEEPQHF. DNA for the CDR3: TGTGCTAGTGGTTTGAAGTATGAGACAGTAGAAGAGCCCCAGCATTTT.

The chain couples TRBV7-2 to TRBJ2-1; tentatively, D is TRBD1 or TRBD2 (5 bases each). The CDR3 covers 16 residues. CDR1 is SGHTA, CDR2 FQGNSA, per germline. V was trimmed by 1 base and J by 5 bases, leaving 15 bases between them. DNA for the CDR3: TGTGCCAGCAGCTTAGGGGGACGTATACGAAACAATGAGCAGTTCTTC. The encoded protein is CASSLGGRIRNNEQFF.

The chain couples TRBV5-1 to TRBJ2-5; 11 bases are a match to TRBD2. Germline V gives CDR1 SGHRS, CDR2 YFSETQ. This CDR3 comprises 17 residues. J lost 1 base, V lost 4 bases, and 9 bases had no gene match. The CDR3 sequence is CASSRGTSGLLQETQYF. The CDR3 bases are TGCGCCAGCAGCCGGGGGACTAGCGGCTTGCTCCAAGAGACCCAGTACTTC.

This sequence joins TRBV5-1 and TRBJ1-1; the D is unclear. CDR3 length: 14 residues. Trimming took 2 bases from V and 4 from J, leaving 12 bases between them. Germline V CDR1 and CDR2: SGHRS, YFSETQ. DNA of the CDR3: TGCGCCAGCAGCTTTGGCGGGGAGGGCACTGAAGCTTTCTTT. This codes for CASSFGGEGTEAFF.

The rearrangement uses TRBV9 and TRBJ1-3; D unresolved. Germline CDR1 reads SGDLS; CDR2 reads YYNGEE. This CDR3 has 8 residues. Trimming removed 10 bases at V and 4 bases at J, with 0 bases between. The CDR3 loop is CAGNTIYF. The CDR3 bases are TGTGCCGGAAACACCATATATTTT. The variable domain in full, with the rest retrieved from reference TRBV9 and TRBJ1-3, is DSGVTQTPKHLITATGQRVTLRCSPRSGDLSVYWYQQSLDQGLQFLIQYYNGEERAKGNILERFSAQQFPDLHSELNLSSLELGDSALYFCAGNTIYFGEGSWLTVV.

This clone appeared a few times. The V and J genes are TRBV6-1 and TRBJ1-2, with a possible D match to TRBD1 (5 bases). The CDR3 consists of 14 residues. The germline V gene has CDR1 MNHNS and CDR2 SASEGT. Trimming removed 3 bases from V and 3 bases from J, with 11 bases in between. Here the CDR3 DNA reads TGTGCCAGCAGTGAGGGGGAGGTCTACTATGGCTACACCTTC. Protein product: CASSEGEVYYGYTF.

V is TRBV5-1 and J is TRBJ2-5, with D possibly being TRBD1 (5 bases). Germline loops: CDR1 SGHRS, CDR2 YFSETQ. V was clipped by 4 bases and J by 5 bases, with 15 bases between them. This CDR3 contains 14 residues. CDR3 sequence reads: CASSPTGAQETQYF. In nucleotides, the CDR3 is TGCGCCAGCAGCCCTACTGGGGCTCAGGAGACCCAGTACTTC.

The chain has TRBV11-2 and TRBJ2-3; the D gene is possibly TRBD1 (5 bases). Trimming left V 6 bases short and J 0 bases short, with 16 bases between. This CDR3 contains 16 residues. Germline loops: CDR1 SGHAT, CDR2 FQNNGV. The DNA for the CDR3 is TGTGCCAGCAGTTATGGGGCAGAGCCTAGCACAGATACGCAGTATTTT. Protein product: CASSYGAEPSTDTQYF.

The chain is built from TRBV27 and TRBJ2-7; D uncertain. The CDR3 covers 13 residues. V was trimmed by 1 base and J by 4 bases, leaving 8 bases between them. Germline loops: CDR1 MNHEY, CDR2 SMNVEV (reference sequence). CDR3 region: CASSLWVGYEQYF. CDR3 DNA sequence: TGTGCCAGCAGTTTATGGGTAGGGTACGAGCAGTACTTC.

The CDR3 region is CSVSQGNGYTF. In DNA form, the CDR3 reads TGCAGCGTGTCACAGGGGAATGGCTACACCTTC. The chain has TRBV29-1 and TRBJ1-2; 7 bases agree with TRBD1. J was trimmed by 6 bases and V by 6 bases; bases with no gene match: 4. The CDR3 is 11 residues long. Germline CDR1 SQVTM, CDR2 ANQGSEA.

CDR3 loop: CASRASGGHYEQYF. DNA for the CDR3: TGTGCCAGCAGAGCTAGCGGGGGGCACTACGAGCAGTACTTC. The chain carries TRBV6-1 and TRBJ2-7; 11 bases are shared with TRBD2. CDR1 is MNHNS and CDR2 is SASEGT in the germline V gene. V was pared by 6 bases and J by 3 bases, with 4 bases of the junction left unmatched. The CDR3 contains 14 residues.

V and J are TRBV30 and TRBJ1-1; TRBD1 matches at 7 bases. The germline gives CDR1 GTSNPN, CDR2 SVGIG (reference sequence). The CDR3 is 13 residues long. The J segment lost 5 bases and the V segment lost 3 bases, leaving 6 bases of the junction unmatched. As DNA, the CDR3 is TGTGCCTGGAGGACAGGGATATATACTGAAGCTTTCTTT. Translating gives CAWRTGIYTEAFF.

This clone has just one count. The chain recombines TRBV4-3 with TRBJ2-1; 7 nucleotides agree with TRBD1. This CDR3 has 16 amino acids. Germline V gives CDR1 LGHNA, CDR2 YSLEER. Trimming at V came to 2 bases and at J to 1 base, leaving 5 bases not matched to a gene. This CDR3 is CASSQRWDSSYNEQFF. CDR3 sequence (DNA): TGCGCCAGCAGCCAAAGATGGGACAGTTCCTACAATGAGCAGTTCTTC.